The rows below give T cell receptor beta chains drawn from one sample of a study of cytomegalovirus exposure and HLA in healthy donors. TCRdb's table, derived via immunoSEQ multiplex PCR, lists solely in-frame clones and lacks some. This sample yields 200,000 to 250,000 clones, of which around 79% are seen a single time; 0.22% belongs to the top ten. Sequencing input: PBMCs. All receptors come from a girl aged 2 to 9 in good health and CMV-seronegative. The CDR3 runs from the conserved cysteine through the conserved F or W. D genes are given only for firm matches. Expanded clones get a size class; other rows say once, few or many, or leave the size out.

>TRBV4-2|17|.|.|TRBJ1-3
CASSQEQRPSSGNTIYF
TGTGCCAGCAGCCAAGAACAAAGGCCTAGCTCTGGAAACACCATATATTTT
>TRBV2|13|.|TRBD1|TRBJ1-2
CASSLRDSYGYTF
TGTGCCAGCAGCCTTCGGGACAGCTATGGCTACACCTTC
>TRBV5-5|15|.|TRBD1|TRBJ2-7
CASSFSGTETYEQYF
TGTGCCAGCAGCTTCTCCGGGACAGAGACATACGAGCAGTACTTC
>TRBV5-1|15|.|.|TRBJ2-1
CASSLELASYNEQFF
TGCGCCAGCAGCTTGGAACTAGCTTCCTACAATGAGCAGTTCTTC
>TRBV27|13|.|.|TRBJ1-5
CASSFDSNQPQHF
TGTGCCAGCAGTTTTGATAGTAATCAGCCCCAGCATTTT
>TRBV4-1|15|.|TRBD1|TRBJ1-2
CASSHVQGANYGYTF
TGCGCCAGCAGCCATGTTCAGGGGGCCAACTATGGCTACACCTTC
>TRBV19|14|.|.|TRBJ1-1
CASTHNTGNTEAFF
TGTGCCAGTACACACAATACAGGGAACACTGAAGCTTTCTTT
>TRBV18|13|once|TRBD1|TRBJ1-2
CASSQGQGTSYTF
TGTGCCAGCTCACAGGGACAGGGTACTAGCTACACCTTC
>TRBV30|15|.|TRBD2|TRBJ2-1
CAWSGGPSGYNEQFF
TGTGCCTGGAGTGGGGGGCCTAGCGGGTACAATGAGCAGTTCTTC
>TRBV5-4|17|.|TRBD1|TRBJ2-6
CASSRPGTGFGANVLTF
TGTGCCAGCAGCCGTCCCGGGACAGGGTTCGGGGCCAACGTCCTGACTTTC
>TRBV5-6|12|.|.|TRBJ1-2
CASSLDAGGYTF
TGTGCCAGCAGCTTGGACGCGGGTGGCTACACCTTC
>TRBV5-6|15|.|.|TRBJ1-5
CASSFGPGHNQPQHF
TGTGCCAGCAGCTTTGGACCGGGACACAATCAGCCCCAGCATTTT
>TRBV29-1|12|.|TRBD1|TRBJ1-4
CSALTGFEKLFF
TGCAGCGCCCTGACAGGGTTCGAAAAACTGTTTTTT
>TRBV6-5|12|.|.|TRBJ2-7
CASSSGIYEQYF
TGTGCCAGCAGTTCAGGGATCTACGAGCAGTACTTC
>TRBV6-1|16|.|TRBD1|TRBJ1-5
CASSEVLDRVNQPQHF
TGTGCCAGCAGTGAAGTCTTGGACAGGGTTAATCAGCCCCAGCATTTT
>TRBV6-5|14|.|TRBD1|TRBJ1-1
CASGIGTGNTEAFF
TGTGCCAGCGGTATTGGGACAGGGAACACTGAAGCTTTCTTT
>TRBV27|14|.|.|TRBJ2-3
CASRIIYLDNTQYF
TGTGCCAGCAGGATTATTTACCTAGATAATACGCAGTATTTT
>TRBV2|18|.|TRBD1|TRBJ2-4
CASSEGQGARRAKNIQYF
TGTGCCAGCAGTGAAGGCCAGGGGGCGCGACGGGCCAAAAACATTCAGTACTTC
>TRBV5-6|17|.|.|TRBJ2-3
CASSLPSTGSFADTQYF
TGTGCCAGCAGCTTGCCATCGACTGGGTCCTTCGCGGATACGCAGTATTTT
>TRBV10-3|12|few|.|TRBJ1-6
CAIRGGFSPLHF
TGTGCCATCAGGGGGGGTTTCTCACCCCTCCACTTT
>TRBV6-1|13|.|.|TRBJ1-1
CASRSSVNTEAFF
TGTGCCAGCAGGTCCTCAGTGAACACTGAAGCTTTCTTT
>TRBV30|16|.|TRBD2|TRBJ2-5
CAWRLAGARFVGEQYF
TGTGCCTGGAGGCTAGCGGGAGCACGATTCGTGGGGGAGCAGTACTTC
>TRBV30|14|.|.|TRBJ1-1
CAWRSGGGNTEAFF
TGTGCCTGGAGGAGTGGGGGGGGGAACACTGAAGCTTTCTTT
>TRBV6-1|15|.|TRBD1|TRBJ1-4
CASTGQPATNEKLFF
TGTGCCAGCACGGGACAGCCTGCAACTAATGAAAAACTGTTTTTT
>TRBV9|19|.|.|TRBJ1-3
CASSAPKGVGHLPGNTIYF
TGTGCCAGCAGCGCGCCAAAGGGGGTAGGGCACCTACCTGGAAACACCATATATTTT
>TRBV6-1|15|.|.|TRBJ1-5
CASSVVTGSNQPQHF
TGTGCCAGCAGTGTGGTGACTGGGAGCAATCAGCCCCAGCATTTT
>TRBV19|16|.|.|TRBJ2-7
CASRFNLAGGSYEQYF
TGTGCCAGTAGGTTCAACCTAGCAGGGGGGTCCTACGAGCAGTACTTC
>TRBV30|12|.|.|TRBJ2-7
CASEGELYGQYF
TGTGCCTCGGAAGGGGAATTGTACGGGCAGTACTTC
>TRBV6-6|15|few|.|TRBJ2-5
CASSPGGGVKETQYF
TGTGCCAGCAGTCCCGGAGGGGGGGTAAAAGAGACCCAGTACTTC
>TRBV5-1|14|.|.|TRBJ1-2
CASRLNGNSHGYTF
TGCGCCAGCAGACTTAACGGTAATTCGCATGGCTACACCTTC
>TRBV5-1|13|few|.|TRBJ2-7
CASPGEDSYEQYF
TGCGCCAGCCCCGGCGAGGACTCCTACGAGCAGTACTTC
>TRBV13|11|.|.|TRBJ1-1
CASGANTEAFF
TGTGCCAGCGGGGCGAACACTGAAGCTTTCTTT
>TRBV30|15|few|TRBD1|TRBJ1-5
CAWSAPGTGRQPQHF
TGTGCCTGGAGTGCCCCAGGGACAGGGCGTCAGCCCCAGCATTTT
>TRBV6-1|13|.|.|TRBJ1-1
CASRRGINTEAFF
TGTGCCAGCAGGAGGGGGATCAACACTGAAGCTTTCTTT
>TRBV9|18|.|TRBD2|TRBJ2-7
CASSPREGLTSGIYEQYF
TGTGCCAGCAGCCCTCGGGAGGGGTTGACTAGCGGGATATACGAGCAGTACTTC
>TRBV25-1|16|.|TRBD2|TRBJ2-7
CASSDPLSGASYEQYF
TGTGCCAGCAGTGACCCCCTTAGCGGGGCCTCCTACGAGCAGTACTTC
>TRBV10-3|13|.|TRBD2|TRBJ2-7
CAIKEAGGWEQYF
TGTGCCATCAAGGAAGCGGGGGGATGGGAGCAGTACTTC
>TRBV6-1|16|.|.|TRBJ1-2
CASSEELGLGPYGYTF
TGTGCCAGCAGTGAAGAGTTGGGACTCGGACCCTATGGCTACACCTTC
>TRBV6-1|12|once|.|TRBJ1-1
CASSSVNTEAFF
TGTGCCAGCAGTTCGGTAAACACTGAAGCTTTCTTT
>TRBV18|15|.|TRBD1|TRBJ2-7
CASSPRGQILGEQYF
TGTGCCAGCTCACCACGGGGACAGATATTGGGCGAGCAGTACTTC